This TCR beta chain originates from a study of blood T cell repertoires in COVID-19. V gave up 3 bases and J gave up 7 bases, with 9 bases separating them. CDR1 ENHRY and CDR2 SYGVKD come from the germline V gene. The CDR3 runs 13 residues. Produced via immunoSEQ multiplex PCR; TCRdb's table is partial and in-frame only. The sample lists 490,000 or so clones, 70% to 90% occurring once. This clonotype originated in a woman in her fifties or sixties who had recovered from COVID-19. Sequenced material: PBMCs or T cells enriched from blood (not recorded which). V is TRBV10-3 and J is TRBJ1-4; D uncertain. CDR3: CAISDGASEKLFF. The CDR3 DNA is TGTGCCATCAGTGACGGTGCGTCTGAAAAACTGTTTTTT.